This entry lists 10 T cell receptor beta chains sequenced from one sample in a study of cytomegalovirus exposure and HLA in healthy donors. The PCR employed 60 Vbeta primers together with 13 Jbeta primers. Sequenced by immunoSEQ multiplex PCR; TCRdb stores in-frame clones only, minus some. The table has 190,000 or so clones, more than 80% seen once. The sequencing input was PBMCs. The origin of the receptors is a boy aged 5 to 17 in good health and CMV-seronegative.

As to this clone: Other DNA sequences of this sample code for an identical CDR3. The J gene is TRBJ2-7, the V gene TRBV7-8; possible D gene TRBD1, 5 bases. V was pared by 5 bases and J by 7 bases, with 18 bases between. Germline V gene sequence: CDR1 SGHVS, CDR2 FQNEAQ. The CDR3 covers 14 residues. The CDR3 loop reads CASSPELGRSEQYF. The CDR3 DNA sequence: TGTGCCAGCAGCCCCGAGCTGGGGCGCTCGGAGCAGTACTTC.

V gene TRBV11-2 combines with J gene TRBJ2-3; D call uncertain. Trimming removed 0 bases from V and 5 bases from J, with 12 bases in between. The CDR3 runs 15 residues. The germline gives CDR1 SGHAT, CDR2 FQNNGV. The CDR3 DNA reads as TGTGCCAGCAGCTTAGATGAGGCGCCGTTAGATACGCAGTATTTT. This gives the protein CASSLDEAPLDTQYF.

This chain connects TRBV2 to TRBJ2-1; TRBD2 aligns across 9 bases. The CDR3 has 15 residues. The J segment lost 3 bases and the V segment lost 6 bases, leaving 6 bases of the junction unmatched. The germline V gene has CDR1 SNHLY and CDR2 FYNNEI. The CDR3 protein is CASSAGLAYYNEQFF. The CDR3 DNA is TGTGCCAGCAGCGCGGGACTAGCTTACTACAATGAGCAGTTCTTC. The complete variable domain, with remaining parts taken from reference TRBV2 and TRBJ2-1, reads EPEVTQTPSHQVTQMGQEVILRCVPISNHLYFYWYRQILGQKVEFLVSFYNNEISEKSEIFDDQFSVERPDGSNFTLKIRSTKLEDSAMYFCASSAGLAYYNEQFFGPGTRLTVL.

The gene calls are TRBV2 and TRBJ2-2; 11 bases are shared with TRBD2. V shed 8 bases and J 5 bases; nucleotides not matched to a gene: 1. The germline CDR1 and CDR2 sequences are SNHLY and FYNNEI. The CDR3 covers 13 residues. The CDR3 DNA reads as TGTGCCAGCGCTAGCGGGGGGACCGGGGAGCTGTTTTTT. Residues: CASASGGTGELFF.

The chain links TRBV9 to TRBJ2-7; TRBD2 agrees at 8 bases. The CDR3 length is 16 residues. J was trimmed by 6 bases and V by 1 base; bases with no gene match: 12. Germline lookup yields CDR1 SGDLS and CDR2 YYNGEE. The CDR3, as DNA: TGTGCCAGCAGCGTAAAATCGGGAGGGCCATTCTCCGAGCAGTACTTC. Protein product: CASSVKSGGPFSEQYF.

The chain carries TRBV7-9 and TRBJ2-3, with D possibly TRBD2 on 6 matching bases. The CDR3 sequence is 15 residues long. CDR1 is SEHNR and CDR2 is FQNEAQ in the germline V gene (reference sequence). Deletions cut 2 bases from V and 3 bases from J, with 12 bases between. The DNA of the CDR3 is TGTGCCAGCAGCTTATCGGGAGTAGGGACAGATACGCAGTATTTT. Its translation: CASSLSGVGTDTQYF.

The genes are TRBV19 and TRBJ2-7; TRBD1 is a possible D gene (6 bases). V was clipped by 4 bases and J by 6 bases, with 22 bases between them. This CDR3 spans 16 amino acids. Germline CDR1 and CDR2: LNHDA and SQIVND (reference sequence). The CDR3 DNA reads TGTGCCAGTAGTACCCTCCGGACAGAGCCAGCGTCCGAGCAGTACTTC. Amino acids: CASSTLRTEPASEQYF.

The CDR3: CASSVSGPSYNEQFF. The CDR3, as DNA: TGTGCCAGCAGTGTGAGCGGGCCTTCCTACAATGAGCAGTTCTTC. The gene calls are TRBV6-1 and TRBJ2-1; D is possibly TRBD2 (6 bases). Germline CDR1 is MNHNS and CDR2 is SASEGT. The CDR3 runs 15 residues. V shed 4 bases and J shed 1 base, with 11 bases lying between them.

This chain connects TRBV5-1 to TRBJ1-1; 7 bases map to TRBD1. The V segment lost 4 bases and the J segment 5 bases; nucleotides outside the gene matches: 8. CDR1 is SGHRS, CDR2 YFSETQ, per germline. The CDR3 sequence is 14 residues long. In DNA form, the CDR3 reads TGCGCCAGCAGCGCACAGGGGAGTACGACTGAAGCTTTCTTT. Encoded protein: CASSAQGSTTEAFF.

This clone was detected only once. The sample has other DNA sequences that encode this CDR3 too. The CDR3 coding sequence is TGTGCCAGCAGCCCGGGGGTTTTGCACAATGAGCAGTTCTTC. Residues: CASSPGVLHNEQFF. This chain joins TRBV6-5 and TRBJ2-1, with a possible D match to TRBD2 (6 bases). The germline gives CDR1 MNHEY, CDR2 SVGAGI. The V end was cut by 6 bases, the J end by 5 bases, with 14 bases between. The CDR3 extends over 14 amino acids.